This T cell receptor beta chain was profiled in a study of blood T cell repertoires in COVID-19. This CDR3 comprises 16 residues. Germline-derived CDR1 and CDR2 are SGHRS and YFSETQ. After removal of 0 bases from V and 1 base from J, the junction contained 0 bases not matched to a gene. Only in-frame clones appear in the TCRdb table, and some are missing; sequencing was by immunoSEQ multiplex PCR. The sample carries more than 80,000 clones, roughly 72% recorded once. The sequenced sample consisted of peripheral blood. This clonotype originated in a woman in her fifties or sixties in a cohort sampled during active or convalescent COVID-19. This chain links TRBV5-1 with TRBJ2-2; 10 nucleotides agree with TRBD2. CDR3 region: CASSLGTSGNTGELFF. CDR3 DNA: TGCGCCAGCAGCTTGGGGACTAGCGGGAACACCGGGGAGCTGTTTTTT.